The 20 T cell receptor beta chains below come from one sample, sequenced in a study of post-analysis software for immune sequencing data. No antigen is known for these receptors. Findings and caveats of the study: Comparison of patients with controls showed five TRBV segments more frequent in patients, TRBV5-6, TRBV5-1 and TRBV20-1 among them.

Tagging with unique molecular identifiers was a feature of the TCR beta cDNA libraries. TCRdb analysed the PCR reads with MiXCR anew, one entry per CDR3 protein. The data contain about 820,000 distinct CDR3 sequences, roughly half of them singletons. Sequenced material: blood. The source is a girl aged 5-17 years with multiple sclerosis.

This clonotype was seen once. This rearrangement joins TRBV28 to TRBJ2-5, with D hard to call. There are 16 residues in the CDR3. Trimming cost V 2 bases and J 1 base, with 14 bases left between them. Germline V gene lookup returns CDR1 MDHEN and CDR2 SYDVKM. The CDR3 loop reads CASSLAGSRLQETQYF. The CDR3 DNA is TGTGCCAGCAGTTTAGCCGGGTCGAGACTCCAAGAGACCCAGTACTTC. The variable domain in full, with the rest retrieved from reference TRBV28 and TRBJ2-5, is DVKVTQSSRYLVKRTGEKVFLECVQDMDHENMFWYRQDPGLGLRLIYFSYDVKMKEKGDIPEGYSVSREKKERFSLILESASTNQTSMYLCASSLAGSRLQETQYFGPGTRLLVL.

This sequence joins TRBV5-1 and TRBJ2-1, with 7 bases fitting TRBD1. The length of the CDR3 is 16 residues. Germline values: CDR1 SGHRS, CDR2 YFSETQ. J lost 3 bases, V lost 0 bases, and 6 bases had no gene match. CDR3 nucleotide sequence: TGCGCCAGCAGCTTGGCTGAGGGGGCTGGCTACAATGAGCAGTTCTTC. It translates to CASSLAEGAGYNEQFF.

This clonotype has only a few counts. V is TRBV13 and J is TRBJ2-7; 8 bases are shared with TRBD1. Germline-derived CDR1 and CDR2 are PRHDT and FYEKMQ (reference sequence). This CDR3 is 15 amino acids long. The junction had 6 bases not matched to a gene; V was cut back by 5 bases and J by 0 bases. Here the CDR3 DNA reads TGTGCCAGCAGCAAGGACAGGGAGAGCTCCTACGAGCAGTACTTC. This codes for CASSKDRESSYEQYF.

V is TRBV7-6 and J is TRBJ2-2; 8 bases match TRBD1. J lost 1 base, V lost 8 bases, and 6 bases had no gene match. The germline CDR1 and CDR2 sequences are SGHVS and FNYEAQ. The CDR3 length is 15 residues. The CDR3 DNA sequence: TGTGCCAGCTCAAGGACAGGGCGGAACACCGGGGAGCTGTTTTTT. The encoded protein is CASSRTGRNTGELFF. Drawing the rest from reference TRBV7-6 and TRBJ2-2, the complete variable domain is GAGVSQSPRYKVTKRGQDVALRCDPISGHVSLYWYRQALGQGPEFLTYFNYEAQQDKSGLPNDRFSAERPEGSISTLTIQRTEQRDSAMYRCASSRTGRNTGELFFGEGSRLTVL.

This clonotype was observed a few times. This chain links TRBV7-2 with TRBJ1-2; D remains unclear. The CDR3 is made up of 13 amino acids. The ends were cut back, 1 base at V and 6 bases at J, with 9 bases in the middle. CDR1 and CDR2 (germline): SGHTA, FQGNSA. CDR3 nucleotides: TGTGCCAGCAGCTTAGGGAAATCGAATGGCTACACCTTC. This codes for CASSLGKSNGYTF.

The rearrangement uses TRBV2 and TRBJ1-2; possible D gene TRBD1, 6 bases. Trimming took 8 bases from V and 4 from J, leaving 17 bases between them. Germline CDR1 is SNHLY and CDR2 is FYNNEI. This CDR3 has 14 residues. CDR3 nucleotides: TGTGCCAGCGTGAGACCAGGGGACATCTATGGCTACACCTTC. It yields the protein CASVRPGDIYGYTF.

This clonotype was detected only a few times. The gene calls are TRBV7-3 and TRBJ2-3; D might be TRBD2 (7 bases). CDR1 and CDR2 from the germline V gene are SGHTA and FQGTGA. The CDR3 loop spans 16 amino acids. The V end lost 5 bases, the J end lost 4 bases, and 19 bases lay between the germline ends. Written as DNA, the CDR3 is TGTGCCAGCAGCATTGCGGGGGCTACACACGCAGATACGCAGTATTTT. Translated: CASSIAGATHADTQYF.

This clonotype has more than one count but fewer than ten. V is TRBV7-8 and J is TRBJ2-5; a weak D match, TRBD2 (5 bases). CDR3 size: 14 residues. The germline V gene encodes CDR1 SGHVS and CDR2 FQNEAQ. Trimming shortened V by 6 bases and J by 8 bases, and 19 bases separated the two germline ends. CDR3 in amino acids: CASRPVPESGTQYF. DNA of the CDR3: TGTGCCAGCAGACCCGTCCCTGAGTCGGGAACCCAGTACTTC.

This chain connects TRBV7-9 to TRBJ2-4, with 7 bases aligning to TRBD2. TRBJ2-7 explains the end of the DNA better; the J call may be wrong. From germline, CDR1 is SEHNR and CDR2 FQNEAQ (reference sequence). This CDR3 is 17 amino acids long. Here the CDR3 DNA reads TGTGCCAGCAGCTTACAATGGGCAGGGAGGGGTGTCTACGAGCAGTACTTC. Its protein is CASSLQWAGRGVYEQYF.

The chain couples TRBV5-1 to TRBJ2-1, with 9 bases identical to TRBD2. In germline, CDR1 is SGHRS, CDR2 YFSETQ. This CDR3 contains 16 residues. V was clipped by 1 base and J by 3 bases; unmatched bases: 5. In nucleotides, the CDR3 is TGCGCCAGCAGCTTGTCCCCTAGCGGGAACTACAATGAGCAGTTCTTC. Translated, it gives CASSLSPSGNYNEQFF. The complete variable domain, with remaining parts taken from reference TRBV5-1 and TRBJ2-1, reads KAGVTQTPRYLIKTRGQQVTLSCSPISGHRSVSWYQQTPGQGLQFLFEYFSETQRNKGNFPGRFSGRQFSNSRSEMNVSTLELGDSALYLCASSLSPSGNYNEQFFGPGTRLTVL.

This clonotype was seen only a few times. This rearrangement joins TRBV29-1 to TRBJ1-5, with 10 bases lining up with TRBD1. Trimming cost V 7 bases and J 6 bases; bases outside gene matches: 6. Germline loops: CDR1 SQVTM, CDR2 ANQGSEA. The CDR3 extends over 13 amino acids. CDR3 in amino acids: CSARTGGGQPQHF. The CDR3 nucleotides are TGCAGCGCCCGGACAGGGGGAGGTCAGCCCCAGCATTTT.

This clonotype showed up just a few times. The rearrangement joins TRBV20-1 to TRBJ2-7, with 10 positions matching TRBD2. The V gene's germline CDR1 is DFQATT and CDR2 SNEGSKA (reference sequence). The ends lost 3 bases at V and 2 bases at J; junction bases unmatched: 7. The CDR3 covers 15 residues. The CDR3 is CSASGGLAATYEQYF. The CDR3, as DNA: TGCAGTGCTAGCGGAGGACTAGCGGCTACCTACGAGCAGTACTTC.

This clonotype was detected only a few times. The V call is TRBV5-1, the J call TRBJ2-7; D gene ambiguous. V shed 4 bases and J shed 4 bases, with 15 bases lying between them. The V gene's germline CDR1 is SGHRS and CDR2 YFSETQ. CDR3 size: 14 residues. CDR3 loop: CASSPFFEGYEQYF. CDR3 sequence (DNA): TGCGCCAGCAGCCCGTTTTTTGAAGGGTACGAGCAGTACTTC.

This clonotype was observed a few times. V and J are TRBV5-5 and TRBJ2-1, with a weak D call TRBD2 (5 bases). This CDR3 contains 16 residues. With 0 bases removed from V and 7 bases from J, the gap between germline ends came to 17 bases. Germline CDR1 SGHKS, CDR2 YYEKEE (reference sequence). CDR3 region: CASSLGLRAGWNEQFF. The CDR3, as DNA: TGTGCCAGCAGCTTGGGACTTCGGGCGGGCTGGAATGAGCAGTTCTTC.

The J gene is TRBJ2-4, the V gene TRBV15, with D perhaps being TRBD1 or TRBD2 (6 bases each). TRBJ2-7 matches the DNA end more closely, so the J call is doubtful. CDR1 and CDR2 (germline): LNHNV, YYDKDF (reference sequence). The CDR3 has 15 amino acids. The CDR3 protein is CATSPVRGAFSEQYF. CDR3 DNA sequence: TGTGCCACCAGCCCCGTGAGGGGGGCGTTTAGCGAGCAGTACTTC.

V is TRBV29-1 and J is TRBJ2-5, with 9 bases that match TRBD1. CDR3 length: 14 residues. Germline CDR1 is SQVTM and CDR2 is ANQGSEA. Unmatched junction bases numbered 5, after V lost 1 base and J lost 5 bases. The CDR3 DNA is TGCAGCGTTGAAGGGGGACAGGGTAGGGAGACCCAGTACTTC. Translating it yields CSVEGGQGRETQYF. The full variable domain, with the rest looked up from reference TRBV29-1 and TRBJ2-5, is SAVISQKPSRDICQRGTSLTIQCQVDSQVTMMFWYRQQPGQSLTLIATANQGSEATYESGFVIDKFPISRPNLTFSTLTVSNMSPEDSSIYLCSVEGGQGRETQYFGPGTRLLVL.

The chain joins TRBV14 to TRBJ2-1, with D unresolved. This CDR3 is built from 12 residues. Germline V CDR1 and CDR2: SGHDN, FVKESK. V lost 5 bases and J lost 12, with 14 bases in between. The CDR3 loop reads CASSVIDSLQFF. The CDR3 DNA sequence: TGTGCCAGCAGCGTTATCGACTCGTTGCAGTTCTTC.

The chain joins TRBV11-3 to TRBJ2-1; 7 bases are shared with TRBD2. Germline CDR1 SGHNT, CDR2 YENEEA. The junction had 5 bases not matched to a gene; V was cut back by 0 bases and J by 6 bases. The CDR3 length is 15 residues. Here the CDR3 reads CASSLEAGPPNEQFF. CDR3 DNA sequence: TGTGCCAGCAGCTTAGAAGCGGGGCCCCCCAATGAGCAGTTCTTC.

The J gene is TRBJ2-1, the V gene TRBV5-1, with 11 nucleotides matching TRBD2. The V gene's germline CDR1 is SGHRS and CDR2 YFSETQ. Unmatched junction bases numbered 4, after V lost 4 bases and J lost 7 bases. This CDR3 has 14 amino acids. The CDR3 spells CASSSSSGRNEQFF. CDR3 in DNA: TGCGCCAGCAGCAGCTCTAGCGGGAGGAATGAGCAGTTCTTC.

This clonotype was observed once. The V gene is TRBV4-2, the J gene TRBJ2-6; D remains unclear. Deletions cut 0 bases from V and 5 bases from J, with 5 bases between. The CDR3 sequence is 14 residues long. The V gene's germline CDR1 is LGHNA and CDR2 YNFKEQ. The CDR3 DNA reads as TGTGCCAGCAGCCAAGAAGGGAGGGCCAACGTCCTGACTTTC. Translating it yields CASSQEGRANVLTF.